One and the same sample provided the 10 T cell receptor beta chains below, sequenced in a study of blood T cell repertoires in COVID-19. Data came from immunoSEQ multiplex PCR; TCRdb stores just in-frame clones and leaves some out. The sample records 130,000 to 150,000 clones, about 83% being singletons. What was sequenced was peripheral blood. These TCRs come from a woman between 50 and 59 years old with active or convalescent COVID-19.

J is TRBJ2-4 and V is TRBV4-1, with 10 positions matching TRBD2. The CDR3 covers 16 residues. J lost 2 bases, V lost 4 bases, and 5 bases had no gene match. Germline assignment: CDR1 MGHRA and CDR2 YSYEKL. The chain's CDR3 is CASSLVAGGTKNIQYF. In DNA, the CDR3 is TGCGCCAGCAGCCTCGTAGCGGGAGGTACCAAAAACATTCAGTACTTC.

The chain combines TRBV19 with TRBJ1-1; 7 positions agree with TRBD1. This CDR3 spans 11 amino acids. CDR1 is LNHDA, CDR2 SQIVND, per germline (reference sequence). V gave up 7 bases and J gave up 7 bases; unmatched junction bases: 3. For the CDR3, the DNA is TGTGCCAGTACTGACAGGGTTGAAGCTTTCTTT. Its protein product is CASTDRVEAFF.

This clone turned up a few times. V is TRBV7-2 and J is TRBJ1-4; the match to TRBD1 covers 7 bases. Germline V lookup: CDR1 SGHTA, CDR2 FQGNSA. This CDR3 has 14 amino acids. V lost 4 bases, J lost 8 bases, and 7 bases stayed unmatched. CDR3 sequence reads: CASSSYRGSEKLFF. The CDR3 DNA reads TGTGCCAGCAGCTCGTACAGGGGATCAGAAAAACTGTTTTTT.

The chain links TRBV28 to TRBJ2-1, with 9 positions matching TRBD2. Germline V gives CDR1 MDHEN, CDR2 SYDVKM. The CDR3 is 14 amino acids. V trimming: 2 bases; J trimming: 6 bases; junction bases outside the gene matches: 2. The CDR3 sequence is CASSLAGGRNEQFF. CDR3 nucleotide sequence: TGTGCCAGCAGTTTAGCGGGGGGGCGCAATGAGCAGTTCTTC.

The chain links TRBV9 to TRBJ2-1; weak D call: TRBD2 (5 bases). The V end was cut by 3 bases, the J end by 8 bases, with 15 bases between. This CDR3 region has 14 residues. Germline-derived CDR1 and CDR2 are SGDLS and YYNGEE. Written as DNA, the CDR3 is TGTGCCAGCAGCGATAGTGCGGGTGGGGATGAGCAGTTCTTC. Encoded protein: CASSDSAGGDEQFF.

This clone occurred a few times. Other DNA sequences in the sample encode the same CDR3. CDR3 protein: CASSLTGLQNTEAFF. The CDR3 nucleotides are TGTGCCAGCAGCTTAACGGGACTCCAGAACACTGAAGCTTTCTTT. V and J are TRBV7-3 and TRBJ1-1; D might be TRBD1 (5 bases). CDR3 length: 15 amino acids. Trimming took off 0 bases at V and 1 base at J, with 9 bases between the two ends. Germline-derived CDR1 and CDR2 are SGHTA and FQGTGA.

The rearrangement links TRBV27 to TRBJ1-2; TRBD1 aligns across 9 bases. The CDR3 loop spans 15 amino acids. Germline CDR1 MNHEY, CDR2 SMNVEV (reference sequence). The ends lost 5 bases at V and 3 bases at J; junction bases unmatched: 7. The CDR3 protein is CASSLQGAHHYGYTF. CDR3 DNA: TGTGCCAGCAGTCTACAGGGGGCGCATCACTATGGCTACACCTTC.

The chain joins TRBV19 to TRBJ1-3; D call uncertain. Germline V CDR1 and CDR2: LNHDA, SQIVND (reference sequence). The CDR3 extends over 15 amino acids. Trimming pared 11 bases from V and 0 bases from J, leaving 17 bases between. The CDR3 nucleotides read TGTGCCTCAGTAATCGCAGGCTACTCTGGAAACACCATATATTTT. It is translated as CASVIAGYSGNTIYF.

The V call is TRBV4-1, the J call TRBJ1-1; D is ambiguous. Germline lookup yields CDR1 MGHRA and CDR2 YSYEKL. Trimming left V 0 bases short and J 0 bases short, with 5 bases between. This CDR3 has 14 amino acids. CDR3 nucleotides: TGCGCCAGCAGCCAAGAGCGAATGAACACTGAAGCTTTCTTT. This translates into CASSQERMNTEAFF.

CDR3 protein: CASSAQGADGYTF. CDR3 nucleotides: TGTGCCAGCAGCGCCCAGGGCGCGGATGGCTACACCTTC. This chain connects TRBV25-1 to TRBJ1-2, with D possibly matching TRBD1 (5 bases). Trimming removed 6 bases from V and 6 bases from J, with 14 bases in between. CDR3 length: 13 residues. From germline, CDR1 is MGHDK and CDR2 SYGVNS.